This T cell receptor beta chain was found in a study of blood T cell dynamics during melanoma immunotherapy. Here immunoSEQ multiplex PCR was the method, and the copy in TCRdb shows in-frame clones only, minus some. The sample consists of roughly 8,700 clones, 65% to 90% of them appearing once. The time point here: week 3, after first cycle of checkpoint inhibitor. Disease control meant complete response, partial response or stable disease at 12 weeks. This clone was seen only once. V dropped 6 bases and J dropped 2 bases, with 16 bases sitting between them. The V gene's germline CDR1 is MNHNY and CDR2 SVGAGI (reference sequence). This CDR3 spans 15 amino acids.

This receptor was obtained from a human donor with melanoma. Sequenced material: blood, taken from a patient treated with checkpoint blockade. V and J are TRBV6-6 and TRBJ1-1, with a weak D call TRBD1 (6 bases). CDR3 sequence reads: CASRLQGLGNTEAFF. DNA of the CDR3: TGTGCCAGCAGACTACAGGGCTTGGGAAACACTGAAGCTTTCTTT.